A single sample is the source of the 2 T cell receptor beta chains below, sequenced in a study of shared clonotypes between healthy human individuals. Method: immunoSEQ multiplex PCR; TCRdb's copy keeps in-frame clones and lacks some. The sample includes under 850,000 clones, 55% to 80% of them seen just once. Sequenced sample: memory CD4+ T cells sorted from blood. Noted subset: CD45RA-negative fraction. All receptors come from a woman aged 25 to 45 in good health.

A remark on this clone: Other DNA sequences from this sample encode an identical CDR3 as well. This chain joins TRBV19 and TRBJ1-1, with D hard to call. The germline V gene has CDR1 LNHDA and CDR2 SQIVND (reference sequence). The CDR3 length is 13 residues. With 5 bases removed from V and 0 bases from J, the gap between germline ends came to 7 bases. The CDR3 region is CASSLTLNTEAFF. The CDR3 coding sequence is TGTGCCAGTAGTCTGACACTGAACACTGAAGCTTTCTTT.

The rearrangement links TRBV7-2 to TRBJ2-3; D unclear. The V end lost 4 bases, the J end lost 0 bases, and 5 bases lay between the germline ends. The germline CDR1 and CDR2 sequences are SGHTA and FQGNSA. This CDR3 is 13 amino acids long. CDR3: CASSSTSTDTQYF. Here the CDR3 DNA reads TGTGCCAGCAGCTCTACTAGCACAGATACGCAGTATTTT.